One and the same sample provided the 24 T cell receptor beta chains below, sequenced in a study of shared clonotypes between healthy human individuals. Assay: immunoSEQ multiplex PCR; the TCRdb copy retains only in-frame clones and omits some. The data show millions of clones, with 90% to 95% seen just once and 0.13% held by the top ten. Sequenced material: naive CD4+ T cells sorted from blood. Indicated subset: CD45RA+ positively selected. The receptors were gathered from a man between 18 and 29 years old in good health.

The rearrangement links TRBV6-6 to TRBJ2-7; possible D gene TRBD1, 6 bases. The germline V gene has CDR1 MNHNY and CDR2 SVGAGI (reference sequence). Trimming took off 5 bases at V and 1 base at J, with 18 bases between the two ends. CDR3 length: 16 amino acids. This CDR3 reads CASSNTPGQRSYEQYF. In nucleotides, the CDR3 is TGTGCCAGCAGTAACACGCCCGGACAGAGGTCCTACGAGCAGTACTTC.

The chain has TRBV6-5 and TRBJ2-5, with 7 bases identical to TRBD2. This CDR3 comprises 15 residues. Trimming cost V 2 bases and J 2 bases; bases outside gene matches: 5. Germline CDR1 MNHEY, CDR2 SVGAGI. The CDR3: CASSYAGDPQETQYF. The CDR3, as DNA: TGTGCCAGCAGTTACGCGGGGGATCCGCAAGAGACCCAGTACTTC.

This clone occurred a few times. In DNA form, the CDR3 reads TGTGCCAGCAGCTTCTCTACCGGGGAGCTGTTTTTT. This gives the protein CASSFSTGELFF. V is TRBV11-2 and J is TRBJ2-2; no firm D call. V lost 3 bases to trimming and J lost 5 bases, with 4 bases between them. The CDR3 consists of 12 residues. Per the germline V gene, CDR1 is SGHAT and CDR2 is FQNNGV.

This rearrangement joins TRBV5-1 to TRBJ1-6; D is uncertain. Trimming stripped 3 bases from V and 0 bases from J, with 13 bases between. Per the germline V gene, CDR1 is SGHRS and CDR2 is YFSETQ. The CDR3 spans 17 residues. CDR3 nucleotide sequence: TGCGCCAGCAGCTATGATGGACGGAGCTCCTATAATTCACCCCTCCACTTT. This sequence encodes CASSYDGRSSYNSPLHF.

The gene calls are TRBV21-1 and TRBJ2-7; whether TRBD2, the table's D call, matches the DNA was not checked. TRBV21-1 is marked as a pseudogene. The CDR3 consists of 16 residues. This CDR3 is CASSNHDGGISYEQYF. Written as DNA, the CDR3 is TGTGCCAGCAGCAACCATGACGGAGGGATCTCCTACGAGCAGTACTTC.

The chain joins TRBV2 to TRBJ2-7; possible D gene TRBD1, 7 bases. This CDR3 region has 16 residues. Trimming took 4 bases from V and 1 from J, leaving 17 bases between them. CDR1 is SNHLY, CDR2 FYNNEI, per germline. CDR3 residues: CASSARDSPKSYEQYF. CDR3 DNA: TGTGCCAGCAGTGCGCGGGACAGCCCTAAATCCTACGAGCAGTACTTC.

The gene calls are TRBV2 and TRBJ2-2, with 7 bases lining up with TRBD2. CDR3 length: 15 residues. The junction had 12 bases not matched to a gene; V was cut back by 11 bases and J by 3 bases. Germline-derived CDR1 and CDR2 are SNHLY and FYNNEI. The CDR3 sequence: CASSPGLEHTGELFF. DNA for the CDR3: TGTGCCTCCTCCCCAGGACTAGAGCACACCGGGGAGCTGTTTTTT.

The rearrangement joins TRBV5-1 to TRBJ2-7, with 9 bases lining up with TRBD1. There are 15 residues in the CDR3. The germline V gene has CDR1 SGHRS and CDR2 YFSETQ. V dropped 4 bases and J dropped 4; count of bases not matched to a gene: 9. Written as DNA, the CDR3 is TGCGCCAGCAGCGCATCTACCGGGACAGGGTACGAGCAGTACTTC. This translates into CASSASTGTGYEQYF.

CDR3 sequence reads: CASSLGRVTEAFF. DNA for the CDR3: TGTGCCAGCAGCTTAGGTCGGGTCACTGAAGCTTTCTTT. The chain combines TRBV13 with TRBJ1-1; D gene ambiguous. CDR1 and CDR2 from the germline V gene are PRHDT and FYEKMQ (reference sequence). The CDR3 consists of 13 residues. With 0 bases removed from V and 4 bases from J, the gap between germline ends came to 6 bases.

This clone has just one count. V is TRBV7-3 and J is TRBJ2-7; TRBD2 might be the D (6 bases). Deletions cut 2 bases from V and 0 bases from J, with 11 bases between. The CDR3 contains 15 residues. Per germline, CDR1 SGHTA and CDR2 FQGTGA. CDR3 DNA sequence: TGTGCCAGCAGCTTAGTGGGGGGTAGCTCCTACGAGCAGTACTTC. Amino acid sequence: CASSLVGGSSYEQYF.

The V gene is TRBV7-3, the J gene TRBJ1-6; 9 positions match TRBD1. The CDR3 spans 15 residues. With V trimmed by 5 bases and J by 7 bases, 6 bases remained unmatched. Germline lookup yields CDR1 SGHTA and CDR2 FQGTGA. The CDR3 sequence is CASSATGQGNSPLHF. In DNA form, the CDR3 reads TGTGCCAGCAGCGCCACCGGACAGGGGAATTCACCCCTCCACTTT.

The J gene is TRBJ2-7, the V gene TRBV7-8; TRBD1 might be the D (5 bases). V gave up 2 bases and J gave up 3 bases, with 14 bases separating them. The CDR3 totals 15 residues. Germline V CDR1 and CDR2: SGHVS, FQNEAQ. The CDR3, as DNA: TGTGCCAGCAGCTTAATAGGGGTGGAAGGCTACGAGCAGTACTTC. Its translation: CASSLIGVEGYEQYF.

The DNA for the CDR3 is TGTGCCAGTAGTAACAGAGCACAGATCTATGGCTACACCTTC. It encodes CASSNRAQIYGYTF. The genes are TRBV19 and TRBJ1-2; D gene unclear. Germline V lookup: CDR1 LNHDA, CDR2 SQIVND (reference sequence). CDR3 length: 14 amino acids. V dropped 4 bases and J dropped 4 bases, with 13 bases sitting between them. Full variable domain (outside the CDR3, taken from reference TRBV19 and TRBJ1-2): DGGITQSPKYLFRKEGQNVTLSCEQNLNHDAMYWYRQDPGQGLRLIYYSQIVNDFQKGDIAEGYSVSREKKESFPLTVTSAQKNPTAFYLCASSNRAQIYGYTFGSGTRLTVV.

This chain connects TRBV4-3 to TRBJ2-1; weak D call: TRBD2 (6 bases). Germline V gene sequence: CDR1 LGHNA, CDR2 YSLEER. The CDR3 sequence is 16 residues long. Trimming removed 0 bases at V and 2 bases at J, with 11 bases between. The CDR3 here is CASSQDWASAYNEQFF. CDR3 DNA sequence: TGCGCCAGCAGCCAAGATTGGGCTAGCGCCTACAATGAGCAGTTCTTC.

The V and J genes are TRBV5-4 and TRBJ2-3, with D possibly being TRBD2 (7 bases). From germline, CDR1 is SGHNT and CDR2 YYREEE (reference sequence). Trimming cost V 6 bases and J 0 bases, with 17 bases left between them. The CDR3 length is 16 residues. Here the CDR3 reads CASTKGGGPSTDTQYF. The CDR3 DNA sequence: TGTGCCAGCACCAAGGGCGGGGGCCCCAGCACAGATACGCAGTATTTT.

The chain links TRBV6-6 to TRBJ2-7; D is possibly TRBD1 or TRBD2 (6 bases each). Trimming pared 3 bases from V and 6 bases from J, leaving 15 bases between. From germline, CDR1 is MNHNY and CDR2 SVGAGI (reference sequence). The CDR3 has 14 amino acids. The CDR3 nucleotides are TGTGCCAGCAGTTATTCGCCGGGGGCGGGCGAGCAGTACTTC. Translated, it gives CASSYSPGAGEQYF.

The chain employs TRBV19 and TRBJ1-2; the D gene is possibly TRBD1 (5 bases). The CDR3 sequence is 13 residues long. CDR1 LNHDA and CDR2 SQIVND come from the germline V gene (reference sequence). V was clipped by 3 bases and J by 3 bases, with 8 bases between them. The CDR3 sequence: CASSIEGYYGYTF. CDR3 nucleotide sequence: TGTGCCAGTAGTATTGAGGGGTACTATGGCTACACCTTC. Together with reference TRBV19 and TRBJ1-2, the CDR3 gives the full variable domain: DGGITQSPKYLFRKEGQNVTLSCEQNLNHDAMYWYRQDPGQGLRLIYYSQIVNDFQKGDIAEGYSVSREKKESFPLTVTSAQKNPTAFYLCASSIEGYYGYTFGSGTRLTVV.

The chain couples TRBV20-1 to TRBJ1-1; D not resolved. The V and J ends lost 3 bases and 4 bases respectively, with 6 bases between them. There are 11 residues in the CDR3. The germline gives CDR1 DFQATT, CDR2 SNEGSKA (reference sequence). CDR3 region: CSASTLTEAFF. In nucleotides, the CDR3 is TGCAGTGCTAGTACCCTCACTGAAGCTTTCTTT.

The chain links TRBV2 to TRBJ1-1; 7 bases fit TRBD1. The CDR3 is made up of 12 amino acids. From germline, CDR1 is SNHLY and CDR2 FYNNEI. J was trimmed by 6 bases and V by 8 bases; bases with no gene match: 6. CDR3 sequence reads: CASCTGTAEAFF. The CDR3, as DNA: TGTGCCAGCTGTACCGGGACAGCTGAAGCTTTCTTT.

This chain connects TRBV5-1 to TRBJ1-6; TRBD1 aligns across 10 bases. J gave up 10 bases and V 0 bases, and 4 bases lay outside the gene matches. The CDR3 length is 15 residues. Per germline, CDR1 SGHRS and CDR2 YFSETQ. The CDR3 loop reads CASSLEGQGQSPLHF. The CDR3 coding sequence is TGCGCCAGCAGCTTGGAGGGACAGGGGCAATCACCCCTCCACTTT. The whole variable domain, remainder taken from reference TRBV5-1 and TRBJ1-6, is KAGVTQTPRYLIKTRGQQVTLSCSPISGHRSVSWYQQTPGQGLQFLFEYFSETQRNKGNFPGRFSGRQFSNSRSEMNVSTLELGDSALYLCASSLEGQGQSPLHFGNGTRLTVT.

This clone was seen just once. The chain employs TRBV11-2 and TRBJ2-7; tentatively, D is TRBD1 (6 bases). The CDR3 length is 14 residues. Trimming stripped 6 bases from V and 2 bases from J, with 14 bases between. From germline, CDR1 is SGHAT and CDR2 FQNNGV. CDR3 sequence reads: CASSKTQGPYEQYF. The CDR3 region has the DNA TGTGCCAGCAGTAAAACACAGGGCCCCTACGAGCAGTACTTC.

The genes are TRBV29-1 and TRBJ2-5, with D hard to call. The CDR3 consists of 13 residues. Looked up from germline, CDR1 is SQVTM and CDR2 is ANQGSEA. V lost 5 bases and J 5 bases, leaving 15 bases between the germline ends. The CDR3 protein is CSVSGRLLETQYF. The CDR3 DNA follows: TGCAGCGTTAGTGGCAGGTTATTGGAGACCCAGTACTTC.

CDR3: CASSSTEYNSPLHF. The CDR3 DNA is TGTGCCAGTAGTTCGACAGAGTATAATTCACCCCTCCACTTT. The chain recombines TRBV19 with TRBJ1-6, with a possible D match to TRBD1 (5 bases). The CDR3 covers 14 residues. V was cut by 5 bases and J by 4 bases, with 9 bases left in between. In germline, CDR1 is LNHDA, CDR2 SQIVND (reference sequence).

A remark on this clone: The sample has other DNA sequences that encode this CDR3 too. The chain carries TRBV9 and TRBJ2-7, with 14 bases that match TRBD2. Germline lookup yields CDR1 SGDLS and CDR2 YYNGEE. V lost 0 bases and J lost 0; bases outside the gene matches: 2. CDR3 length: 17 residues. As DNA, the CDR3 is TGTGCCAGCAGCGTAGGACTAGCGGGAGGGCCCTCCTACGAGCAGTACTTC. Its protein is CASSVGLAGGPSYEQYF.